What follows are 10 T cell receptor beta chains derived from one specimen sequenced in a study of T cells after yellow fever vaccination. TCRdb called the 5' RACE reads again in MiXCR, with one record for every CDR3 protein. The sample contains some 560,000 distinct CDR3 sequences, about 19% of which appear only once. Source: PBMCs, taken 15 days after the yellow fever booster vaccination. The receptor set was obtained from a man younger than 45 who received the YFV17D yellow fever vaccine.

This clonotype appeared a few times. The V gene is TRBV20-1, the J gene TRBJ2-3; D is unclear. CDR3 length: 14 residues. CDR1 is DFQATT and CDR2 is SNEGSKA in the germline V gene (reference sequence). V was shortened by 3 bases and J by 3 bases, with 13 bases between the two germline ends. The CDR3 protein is CSASVARRTDTQYF. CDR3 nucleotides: TGCAGTGCTAGTGTGGCCCGAAGGACAGATACGCAGTATTTT.

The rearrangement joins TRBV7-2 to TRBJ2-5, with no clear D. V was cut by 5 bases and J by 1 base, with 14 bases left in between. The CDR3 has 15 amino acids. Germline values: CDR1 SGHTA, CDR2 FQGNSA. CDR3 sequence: CASSRLTWSQETQYF. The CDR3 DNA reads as TGTGCCAGCAGCCGCCTGACGTGGAGCCAAGAGACCCAGTACTTC. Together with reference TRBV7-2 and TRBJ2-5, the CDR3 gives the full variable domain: GAGVSQSPSNKVTEKGKDVELRCDPISGHTALYWYRQSLGQGLEFLIYFQGNSAPDKSGLPSDRFSAERTGGSVSTLTIQRTQQEDSAVYLCASSRLTWSQETQYFGPGTRLLVL.

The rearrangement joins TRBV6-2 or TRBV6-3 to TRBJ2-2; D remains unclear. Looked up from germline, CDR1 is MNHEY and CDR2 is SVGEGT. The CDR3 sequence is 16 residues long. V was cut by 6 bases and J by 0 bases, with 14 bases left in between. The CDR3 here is CASSRGYTPNTGELFF. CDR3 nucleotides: TGTGCCAGCAGCCGCGGCTATACACCGAACACCGGGGAGCTGTTTTTT.

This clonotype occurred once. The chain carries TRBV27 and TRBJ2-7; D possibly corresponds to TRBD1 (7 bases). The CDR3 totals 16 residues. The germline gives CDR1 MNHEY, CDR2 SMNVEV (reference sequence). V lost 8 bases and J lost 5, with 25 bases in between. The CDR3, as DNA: TGTGCCAGCCTCGAACGGTGGGGCAGGGGGAGGAACGAGCAGTACTTC. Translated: CASLERWGRGRNEQYF.

In DNA, the CDR3 is TGTGCCAGCAGCTTATATGGGAGCTCCTACGAGCAGTACTTC. This encodes CASSLYGSSYEQYF. This chain connects TRBV7-2 to TRBJ2-7, with D possibly being TRBD2 (5 bases). Deletions cut 2 bases from V and 0 bases from J, with 8 bases between. Germline V lookup: CDR1 SGHTA, CDR2 FQGNSA. The CDR3 extends over 14 amino acids.

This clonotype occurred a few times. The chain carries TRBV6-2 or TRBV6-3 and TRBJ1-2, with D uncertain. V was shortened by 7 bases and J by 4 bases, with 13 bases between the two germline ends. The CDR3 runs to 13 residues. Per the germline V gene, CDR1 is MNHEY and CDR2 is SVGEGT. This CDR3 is CASTQTGLYGYTF. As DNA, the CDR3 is TGTGCCAGCACCCAGACCGGGCTCTATGGCTACACCTTC.

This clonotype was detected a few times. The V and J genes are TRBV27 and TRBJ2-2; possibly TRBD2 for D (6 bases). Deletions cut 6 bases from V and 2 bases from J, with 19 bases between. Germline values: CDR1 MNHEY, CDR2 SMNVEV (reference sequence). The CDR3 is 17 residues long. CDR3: CASSPQAGPFNTGELFF. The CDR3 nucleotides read TGTGCCAGCAGCCCCCAGGCGGGACCTTTCAACACCGGGGAGCTGTTTTTT.

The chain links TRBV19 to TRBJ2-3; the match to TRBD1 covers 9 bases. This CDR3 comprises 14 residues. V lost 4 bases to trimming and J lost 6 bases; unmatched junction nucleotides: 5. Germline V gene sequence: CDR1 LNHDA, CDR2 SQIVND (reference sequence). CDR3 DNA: TGTGCCAGTAGTAATACAGGGGGCTTGGATACGCAGTATTTT. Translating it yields CASSNTGGLDTQYF. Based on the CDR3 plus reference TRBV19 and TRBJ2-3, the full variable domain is DGGITQSPKYLFRKEGQNVTLSCEQNLNHDAMYWYRQDPGQGLRLIYYSQIVNDFQKGDIAEGYSVSREKKESFPLTVTSAQKNPTAFYLCASSNTGGLDTQYFGPGTRLTVL.

The CDR3 DNA is TGTGCCAGCAGCTTATCGCTCCCCCATTACTCTGGGGCCAACGTCCTGACTTTC. As protein: CASSLSLPHYSGANVLTF. The chain couples TRBV7-2 to TRBJ2-6; D unclear. V was cut by 2 bases and J by 0 bases, with 14 bases left in between. This CDR3 contains 18 residues. Germline V gives CDR1 SGHTA, CDR2 FQGNSA.

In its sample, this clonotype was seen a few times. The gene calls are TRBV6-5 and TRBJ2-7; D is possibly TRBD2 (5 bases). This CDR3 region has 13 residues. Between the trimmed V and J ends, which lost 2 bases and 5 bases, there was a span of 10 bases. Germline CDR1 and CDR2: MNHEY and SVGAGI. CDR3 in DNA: TGTGCCAGCAGTTACGGGGAGATCAACGAGCAGTACTTC. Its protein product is CASSYGEINEQYF.